This T cell receptor (beta chain) was profiled in a study of cytomegalovirus exposure and HLA in healthy donors. Primers included in the PCR were 60 Vbeta and 13 Jbeta primers. This table comes from immunoSEQ multiplex PCR, and its TCRdb copy is limited to in-frame clones, with some not included. This sample contains around 100,000 clones. Broader study findings: High sensitivity and specificity were reportedly achieved when the classifier diagnosed cytomegalovirus status.

Germline CDR1 PRHDT, CDR2 FYEKMQ (reference sequence). The CDR3 totals 15 residues. The V end was cut by 2 bases, the J end by 3 bases, with 13 bases between. Comments on this clone: Its cognate antigen is unknown.

Sequencing input: PBMCs. The sequence was obtained from a young man in good health and CMV-seronegative. The chain has TRBV13 and TRBJ1-1; a possible D gene is TRBD1 (5 bases). The CDR3 nucleotides read TGTGCCAGCAGCTTAAGGGTGGCGGGGGACACTGAAGCTTTCTTT. Protein: CASSLRVAGDTEAFF.